This TCR beta chain was captured in a study of yellow fever vaccine responses in identical twins. Concerning this clonotype itself: Its antigen remains unknown.

Using its own MiXCR run on the RT-PCR reads, TCRdb lists one record per CDR3 protein. The data contain some 20,000 distinct CDR3 sequences, under 80% of them singletons. Trimming pared 5 bases from V and 7 bases from J, leaving 21 bases between. CDR3 length: 16 residues. Germline lookup yields CDR1 PRHDT and CDR2 FYEKMQ (reference sequence). Study outcomes and limitations: The authors reported partly convergent, partly personalized vaccine responses in identical twins.

The V gene is TRBV13, the J gene TRBJ1-3; D might be TRBD1 (6 bases). The material was T cells from blood (PBMCs), unsorted or a sorted subset (not recorded which), obtained before or after yellow fever vaccination (not recorded which). The clonotype was recovered from a woman aged 18-30 years who received the yellow fever vaccine. The CDR3 here is CASSPDPWTEGNTIYF. The DNA for the CDR3 is TGTGCCAGCAGCCCCGACCCATGGACAGAAGGGAACACCATATATTTT. Full variable domain (missing parts from reference TRBV13 and TRBJ1-3): AAGVIQSPRHLIKEKRETATLKCYPIPRHDTVYWYQQGPGQDPQFLISFYEKMQSDKGSIPDRFSAQQFSDYHSELNMSSLELGDSALYFCASSPDPWTEGNTIYFGEGSWLTVV.